In its sample, the clone carrying this T cell receptor beta chain was seen once. Antigen: not known. This sample is part of a study of T cells in Graves' hyperthyroidism and ophthalmopathy. Subjects with ophthalmopathy showed a Clinical Activity Score no lower than 3, a NOSPECS grade no lower than 4, and a duration shorter than 3 months. RNA transcripts served as the template for amplifying TCR beta CDR3 regions. Carried out on the TCR CDR3, a first-round RT-PCR used the HTBI primer set. TCRdb analysed the multiplex PCR reads with MiXCR anew, one entry per CDR3 protein. The data show 450,000 to 600,000 distinct CDR3 sequences, about 20% seen once. Study-wide points: Clonotypes that were expanded in thyroid above 0.001 mostly appeared in blood too.

The ends lost 4 bases at V and 16 bases at J; junction bases unmatched: 13. This CDR3 has 13 residues. The chain is built from TRBV12-3 or TRBV12-4 and TRBJ2-1; 7 bases fit TRBD2. The TCR originated in a middle-aged man with Graves' ophthalmopathy. What was sequenced was blood. CDR3 amino acids: CASSSGTIIGSFF. CDR3 DNA: TGTGCCAGCAGTTCCGGGACTATTATCGGGAGTTTCTTC.